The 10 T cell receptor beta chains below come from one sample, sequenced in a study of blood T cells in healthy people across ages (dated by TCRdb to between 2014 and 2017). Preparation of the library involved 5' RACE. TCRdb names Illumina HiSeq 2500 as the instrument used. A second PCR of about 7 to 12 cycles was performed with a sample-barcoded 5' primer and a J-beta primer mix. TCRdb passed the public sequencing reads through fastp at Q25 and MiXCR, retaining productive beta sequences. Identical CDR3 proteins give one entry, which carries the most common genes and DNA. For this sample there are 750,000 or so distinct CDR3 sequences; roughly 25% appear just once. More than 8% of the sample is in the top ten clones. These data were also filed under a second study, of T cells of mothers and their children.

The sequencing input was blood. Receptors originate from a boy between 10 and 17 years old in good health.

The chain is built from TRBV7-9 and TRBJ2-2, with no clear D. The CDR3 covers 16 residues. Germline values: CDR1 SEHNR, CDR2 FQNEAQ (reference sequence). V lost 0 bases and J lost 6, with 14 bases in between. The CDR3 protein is CASSLASGPWAGELFF. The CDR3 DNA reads TGTGCCAGCAGCTTAGCCAGTGGACCGTGGGCCGGGGAGCTGTTTTTT.

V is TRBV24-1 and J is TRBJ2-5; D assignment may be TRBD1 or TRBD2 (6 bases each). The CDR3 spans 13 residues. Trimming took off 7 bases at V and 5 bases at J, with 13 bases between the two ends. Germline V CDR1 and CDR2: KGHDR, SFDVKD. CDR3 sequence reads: CATRGAGLETQYF. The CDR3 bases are TGTGCCACCAGGGGGGCGGGGTTGGAGACCCAGTACTTC.

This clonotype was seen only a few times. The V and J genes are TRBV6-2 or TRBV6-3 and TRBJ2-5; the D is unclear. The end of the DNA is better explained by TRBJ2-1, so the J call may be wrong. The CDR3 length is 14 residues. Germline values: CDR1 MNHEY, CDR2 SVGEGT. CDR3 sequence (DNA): TGTGCCAGCAGTTGCTCGTTTCTGGGCCATGAGCAGTTCTTC. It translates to CASSCSFLGHEQFF.

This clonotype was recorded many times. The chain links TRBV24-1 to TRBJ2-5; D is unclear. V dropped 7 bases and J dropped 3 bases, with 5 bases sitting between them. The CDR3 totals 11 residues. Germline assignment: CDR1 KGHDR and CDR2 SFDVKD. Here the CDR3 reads CATSEKETQYF. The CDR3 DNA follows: TGTGCCACCAGCGAGAAAGAGACCCAGTACTTC.

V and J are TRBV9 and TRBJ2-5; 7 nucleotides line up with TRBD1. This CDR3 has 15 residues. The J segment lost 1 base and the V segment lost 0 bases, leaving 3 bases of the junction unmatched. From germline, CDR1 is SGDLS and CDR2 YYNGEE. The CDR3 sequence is CASSVGQGSQETQYF. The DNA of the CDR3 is TGTGCCAGCAGCGTAGGACAGGGATCCCAAGAGACCCAGTACTTC.

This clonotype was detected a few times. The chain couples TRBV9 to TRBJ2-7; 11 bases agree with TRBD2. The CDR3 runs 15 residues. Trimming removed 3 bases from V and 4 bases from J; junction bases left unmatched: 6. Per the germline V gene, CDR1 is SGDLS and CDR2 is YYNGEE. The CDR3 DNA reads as TGTGCCAGCAGCGCAACTAGCGGGGGACCATACGAGCAGTACTTC. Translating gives CASSATSGGPYEQYF.

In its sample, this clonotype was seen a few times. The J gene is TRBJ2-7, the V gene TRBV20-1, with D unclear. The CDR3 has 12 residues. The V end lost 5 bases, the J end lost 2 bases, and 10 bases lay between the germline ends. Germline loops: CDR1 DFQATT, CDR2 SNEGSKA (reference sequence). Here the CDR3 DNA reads TGCAGTGCTTCGGACCGAGCCTACGAGCAGTACTTC. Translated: CSASDRAYEQYF.

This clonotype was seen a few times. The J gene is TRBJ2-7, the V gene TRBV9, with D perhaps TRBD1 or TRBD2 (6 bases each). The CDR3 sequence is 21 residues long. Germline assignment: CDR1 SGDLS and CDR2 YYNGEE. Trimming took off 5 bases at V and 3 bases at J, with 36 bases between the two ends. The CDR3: CASRRTNSGNREFCRGYEQYF. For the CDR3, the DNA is TGTGCCAGCAGACGCACGAATTCCGGGAATCGGGAGTTTTGCAGGGGCTACGAGCAGTACTTC. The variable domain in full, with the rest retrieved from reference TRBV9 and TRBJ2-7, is DSGVTQTPKHLITATGQRVTLRCSPRSGDLSVYWYQQSLDQGLQFLIQYYNGEERAKGNILERFSAQQFPDLHSELNLSSLELGDSALYFCASRRTNSGNREFCRGYEQYFGPGTRLTVT.

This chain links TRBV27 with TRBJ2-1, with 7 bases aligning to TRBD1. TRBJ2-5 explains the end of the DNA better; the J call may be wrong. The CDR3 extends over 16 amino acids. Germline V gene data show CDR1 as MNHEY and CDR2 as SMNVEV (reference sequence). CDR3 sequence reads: CASSSLWTGRVETQYF. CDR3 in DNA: TGTGCCAGCAGCTCGCTCTGGACAGGCCGGGTGGAGACCCAGTACTTC.

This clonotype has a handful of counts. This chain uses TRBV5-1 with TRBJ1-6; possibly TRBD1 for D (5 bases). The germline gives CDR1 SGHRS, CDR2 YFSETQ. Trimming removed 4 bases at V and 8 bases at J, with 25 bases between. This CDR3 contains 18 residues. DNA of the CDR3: TGCGCCAGCAGCCCATCTTTACCGGGACTCTCCTTGGATTCACCCCTCCACTTT. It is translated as CASSPSLPGLSLDSPLHF.